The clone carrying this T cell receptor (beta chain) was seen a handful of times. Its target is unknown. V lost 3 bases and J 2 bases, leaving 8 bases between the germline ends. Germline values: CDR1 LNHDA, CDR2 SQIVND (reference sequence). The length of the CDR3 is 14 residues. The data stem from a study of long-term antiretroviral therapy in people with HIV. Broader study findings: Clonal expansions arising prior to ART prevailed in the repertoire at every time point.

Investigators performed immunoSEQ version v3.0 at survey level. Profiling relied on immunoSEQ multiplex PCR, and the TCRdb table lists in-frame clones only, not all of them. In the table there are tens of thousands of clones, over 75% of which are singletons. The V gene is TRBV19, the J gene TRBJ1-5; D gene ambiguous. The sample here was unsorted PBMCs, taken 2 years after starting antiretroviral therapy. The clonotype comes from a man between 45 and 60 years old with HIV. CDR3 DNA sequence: TGTGCCAGTAGTATTAGCGTGGGCAATCAGCCCCAGCATTTT. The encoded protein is CASSISVGNQPQHF.